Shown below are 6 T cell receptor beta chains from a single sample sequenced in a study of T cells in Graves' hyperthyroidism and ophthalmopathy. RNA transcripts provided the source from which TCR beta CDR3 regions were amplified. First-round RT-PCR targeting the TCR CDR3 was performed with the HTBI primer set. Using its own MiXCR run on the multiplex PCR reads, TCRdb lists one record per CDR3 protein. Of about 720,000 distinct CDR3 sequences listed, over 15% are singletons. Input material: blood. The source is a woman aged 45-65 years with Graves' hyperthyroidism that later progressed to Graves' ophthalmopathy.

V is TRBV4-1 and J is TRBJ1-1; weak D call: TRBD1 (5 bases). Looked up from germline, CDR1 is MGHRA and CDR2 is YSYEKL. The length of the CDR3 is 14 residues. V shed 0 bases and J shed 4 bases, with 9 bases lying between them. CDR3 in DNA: TGCGCCAGCAGCCAAGATGGGGGGATCACTGAAGCTTTCTTT. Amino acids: CASSQDGGITEAFF.

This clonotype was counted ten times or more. CDR3 residues: CASSRKPGGDEQFF. The CDR3 coding sequence is TGTGCCAGCAGCAGAAAACCAGGGGGGGATGAGCAGTTCTTC. This rearrangement joins TRBV7-8 to TRBJ2-1, with D perhaps being TRBD1 or TRBD2 (7 bases each). CDR1 and CDR2 (germline): SGHVS, FQNEAQ. CDR3 size: 14 residues. V gave up 5 bases and J gave up 8 bases, with 16 bases separating them.

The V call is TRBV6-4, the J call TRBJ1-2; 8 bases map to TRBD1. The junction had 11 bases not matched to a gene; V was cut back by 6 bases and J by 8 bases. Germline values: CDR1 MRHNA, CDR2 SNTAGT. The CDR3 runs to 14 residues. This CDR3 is CASSPDRETRGYTF. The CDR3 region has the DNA TGTGCCAGCAGCCCGGACAGGGAAACACGGGGCTACACCTTC.

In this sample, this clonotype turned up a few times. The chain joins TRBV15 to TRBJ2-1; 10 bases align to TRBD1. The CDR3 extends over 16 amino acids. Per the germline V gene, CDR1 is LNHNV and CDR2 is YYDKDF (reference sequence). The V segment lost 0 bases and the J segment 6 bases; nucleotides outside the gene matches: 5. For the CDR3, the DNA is TGTGCCACCAGCAGAGATCCGGGACAGGGGATCAATGAGCAGTTCTTC. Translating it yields CATSRDPGQGINEQFF.

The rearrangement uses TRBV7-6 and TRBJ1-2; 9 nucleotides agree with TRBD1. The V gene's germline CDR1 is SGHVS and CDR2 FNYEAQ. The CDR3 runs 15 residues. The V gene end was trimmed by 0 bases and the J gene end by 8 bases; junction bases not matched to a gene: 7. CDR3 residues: CASSLAGTGTEGYTF. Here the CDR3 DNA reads TGTGCCAGCAGCTTAGCCGGGACAGGGACCGAAGGCTACACCTTC.

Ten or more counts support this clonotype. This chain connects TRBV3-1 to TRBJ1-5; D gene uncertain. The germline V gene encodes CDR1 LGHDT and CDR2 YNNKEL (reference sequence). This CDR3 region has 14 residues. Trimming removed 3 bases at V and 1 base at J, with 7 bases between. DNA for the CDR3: TGTGCCAGCAGCCAGGGTATCAGCAATCAGCCCCAGCATTTT. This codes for CASSQGISNQPQHF.